The 20 T cell receptor beta chains in this list originate from one sample, sequenced in a study of regulatory T cells in long-lasting Graves disease. Construction of TCR beta libraries relied on iRepertoire HTBI primers and on Arm-PCR targeting CDR3 regions. TCRdb ran MiXCR on the multiplex PCR reads and lists one entry per CDR3 protein. Among 700,000 or so distinct CDR3 sequences listed, approximately 29% were seen once. This sample's time point: persistent/refractory GD, antithyroid drugs over 5 years with positive TRAb. Making the TCR library involved RNA that had been extracted from PBMCs. The sample consisted of peripheral blood mononuclear cells (PBMCs), taken when the disease was refractory, from a patient treated with antithyroid drugs. All receptors derive from a female donor with Graves disease.

The chain recombines TRBV12-3 or TRBV12-4 with TRBJ2-7; possibly TRBD1 for D (5 bases). V gave up 2 bases and J gave up 3 bases, with 20 bases separating them. CDR3 size: 17 residues. The CDR3 DNA reads as TGTGCCAGCAGTTTACCGGCAGGGAACCAGGGTTTCTACGAGCAGTACTTC. Translating it yields CASSLPAGNQGFYEQYF.

On this clonotype: Possible read error: a much larger clone is one base away. This sequence joins TRBV11-2 and TRBJ1-1; no clear D. The CDR3 is 14 amino acids. CDR1 and CDR2 from the germline V gene are SGHAT and FQNNGV. CDR3 region: CASSLGAQNTGAFF. The CDR3 DNA reads TGTGCCAGCAGCTTAGGGGCACAGAACACTGGAGCTTTCTTT.

The chain couples TRBV6-2 or TRBV6-3 to TRBJ1-1; D call uncertain. Per germline, CDR1 MNHEY and CDR2 SVGEGT. V was trimmed by 5 bases and J by 8 bases, leaving 18 bases between them. The CDR3 is 14 amino acids. CDR3 nucleotide sequence: TGTGCCAGCAGTGAAGGGATTAAACGGGTGGAAGCTTTCTTT. This codes for CASSEGIKRVEAFF.

CDR3 nucleotide sequence: TGTGCCAGCAGTTTAGCGCTGGGGCCTAGCGGGAGCGGGGAGCTGTTTTTT. Translating gives CASSLALGPSGSGELFF. The rearrangement links TRBV12-3 or TRBV12-4 to TRBJ2-2; 10 nucleotides align to TRBD2. This CDR3 is 17 amino acids long. Trimming took 0 bases from V and 7 from J; bases not matched to a gene: 8.

This clonotype was counted ten times or more. The chain employs TRBV28 and TRBJ1-1; D is possibly TRBD1 (5 bases). CDR1 and CDR2 (germline): MDHEN, SYDVKM. The V gene lost 6 bases and the J gene lost 3 bases, with 17 bases spanning the gap. This CDR3 region has 15 residues. CDR3 in amino acids: CASRLTAGQDTEAFF. CDR3 coding DNA: TGTGCCAGCAGACTAACGGCAGGGCAGGACACTGAAGCTTTCTTT.

The rearrangement links TRBV9 to TRBJ2-5; 11 nucleotides line up with TRBD2. V was pared by 6 bases and J by 1 base, with 5 bases of the junction left unmatched. Germline V lookup: CDR1 SGDLS, CDR2 YYNGEE. CDR3 length: 15 amino acids. The CDR3 is CASNRLAGPQETQYF. CDR3 bases: TGTGCCAGCAACAGACTAGCGGGACCCCAAGAGACCCAGTACTTC. The full variable domain, with the rest looked up from reference TRBV9 and TRBJ2-5, is DSGVTQTPKHLITATGQRVTLRCSPRSGDLSVYWYQQSLDQGLQFLIQYYNGEERAKGNILERFSAQQFPDLHSELNLSSLELGDSALYFCASNRLAGPQETQYFGPGTRLLVL.

This clonotype was picked up a small number of times. The chain has TRBV15 and TRBJ2-5; D not resolved. The germline CDR1 and CDR2 sequences are LNHNV and YYDKDF (reference sequence). Deletions cut 0 bases from V and 5 bases from J, with 10 bases between. The CDR3 covers 14 residues. The CDR3 loop reads CATSRDPRKETQYF. For the CDR3, the DNA is TGTGCCACCAGCAGAGATCCCAGAAAGGAGACCCAGTACTTC.

The rearrangement uses TRBV7-9 and TRBJ2-2; either TRBD1 or TRBD2 may supply D (5 bases each). CDR1 is SEHNR, CDR2 FQNEAQ, per germline (reference sequence). V lost 0 bases to trimming and J lost 4 bases, with 12 bases between them. The CDR3 has 16 residues. The CDR3 nucleotides read TGTGCCAGCAGCTTAGCGCTGGGGACGTCCACCGGGGAGCTGTTTTTT. It specifies CASSLALGTSTGELFF. The full variable domain, rest sourced from reference TRBV7-9 and TRBJ2-2, is DTGVSQNPRHKITKRGQNVTFRCDPISEHNRLYWYRQTLGQGPEFLTYFQNEAQLEKSRLLSDRFSAERPKGSFSTLEIQRTEQGDSAMYLCASSLALGTSTGELFFGEGSRLTVL.

The chain combines TRBV29-1 with TRBJ1-2, with D possibly being TRBD1 (6 bases). The CDR3 sequence is 12 residues long. V lost 7 bases, J lost 5 bases, and 14 bases lay in between. Germline loops: CDR1 SQVTM, CDR2 ANQGSEA. CDR3 sequence (DNA): TGCAGCGGGGCCGGGACATCGTATGGCTACACCTTC. This codes for CSGAGTSYGYTF.

This clonotype has ten or more counts. The CDR3 nucleotides read TGTGCCAGCAGCGTCATGACAGGGATGAATGGCTACACCTTC. Translated, it gives CASSVMTGMNGYTF. V gene TRBV7-9 combines with J gene TRBJ1-2; 7 bases agree with TRBD1. V shed 5 bases, J shed 6 bases, and the junction held 9 bases outside the gene matches. This CDR3 spans 14 amino acids. Germline V lookup: CDR1 SEHNR, CDR2 FQNEAQ (reference sequence).

This chain uses TRBV6-1 with TRBJ2-7; 9 bases are shared with TRBD2. This CDR3 contains 15 residues. The ends lost 6 bases at V and 4 bases at J; junction bases unmatched: 10. The germline V gene has CDR1 MNHNS and CDR2 SASEGT. DNA for the CDR3: TGTGCCAGCAGGCCCCTAGCGGGAACGCGATACGAGCAGTACTTC. It encodes CASRPLAGTRYEQYF.

As regards this clonotype: Relative to the germline gene, one junction end is altered; a read error may explain this. The chain carries TRBV7-9 and TRBJ2-7; D unclear. Germline V gene data show CDR1 as SEHNR and CDR2 as FQNEAQ (reference sequence). This CDR3 spans 13 amino acids. This CDR3 is CGSSSHRDHEQYF. The CDR3 DNA reads as TGTGGCAGCAGCTCGCATAGGGATCACGAGCAGTACTTC.

This chain uses TRBV2 with TRBJ1-5; tentatively, D is TRBD1 (6 bases). Germline V lookup: CDR1 SNHLY, CDR2 FYNNEI. Deletions cut 5 bases from V and 0 bases from J, with 14 bases between. CDR3 length: 16 residues. As DNA, the CDR3 is TGTGCCAGCAGTCTAAAAGGGGGGGATAGCAATCAGCCCCAGCATTTT. Protein product: CASSLKGGDSNQPQHF.

This clonotype was observed a handful of times. The V gene is TRBV20-1, the J gene TRBJ1-1; D is possibly TRBD1 (5 bases). The CDR3 runs 14 residues. The V end was cut by 1 base, the J end by 1 base, with 10 bases between. Looked up from germline, CDR1 is DFQATT and CDR2 is SNEGSKA (reference sequence). CDR3 sequence (DNA): TGCAGTGCTAGAGGGGGACCCACGAACACTGAAGCTTTCTTT. It translates to CSARGGPTNTEAFF.

This clonotype was counted between two and nine times. The J gene is TRBJ2-7, the V gene TRBV20-1, with 8 positions matching TRBD2. CDR3 size: 14 residues. Germline trimming cut 2 bases from V and 1 base from J; bases unmatched to any gene: 4. CDR1 and CDR2 (germline): DFQATT, SNEGSKA (reference sequence). The CDR3 bases are TGCAGTGCTAGAAGAGCGGGAGATTCCTACGAGCAGTACTTC. This sequence encodes CSARRAGDSYEQYF.

The chain is built from TRBV27 and TRBJ2-2; no definite D call. Trimming pared 2 bases from V and 2 bases from J, leaving 9 bases between. Germline loops: CDR1 MNHEY, CDR2 SMNVEV (reference sequence). This CDR3 region has 15 residues. The CDR3 DNA sequence: TGTGCCAGCAGTTTAGGTCGGATTAACACCGGGGAGCTGTTTTTT. It codes for CASSLGRINTGELFF.

The rearrangement joins TRBV5-1 to TRBJ2-1; 9 nucleotides agree with TRBD1. The CDR3 is 14 residues long. CDR1 SGHRS and CDR2 YFSETQ come from the germline V gene. Germline trimming cut 4 bases from V and 10 bases from J; bases unmatched to any gene: 9. CDR3 coding DNA: TGCGCCAGCAGCCGGGGACAGGGACGAGGGGAGCAGTTCTTC. Its protein is CASSRGQGRGEQFF.

The CDR3 loop is CASSIKLAAGEQFF. DNA of the CDR3: TGTGCCAGTAGTATAAAACTAGCAGCAGGTGAGCAGTTCTTC. V and J are TRBV19 and TRBJ2-1; possible D gene TRBD2, 6 bases. V lost 2 bases to trimming and J lost 9 bases, with 14 bases between them. Germline-derived CDR1 and CDR2 are LNHDA and SQIVND (reference sequence). The CDR3 is made up of 14 amino acids.

In its sample, this clonotype was seen a few times. The gene calls are TRBV2 and TRBJ1-5; D unresolved. CDR1 and CDR2 (germline): SNHLY, FYNNEI. Trimming shortened V by 3 bases and J by 11 bases, and 17 bases separated the two germline ends. The CDR3 totals 14 residues. The chain's CDR3 is CASSESTTGRAQHF. The DNA for the CDR3 is TGTGCCAGCAGTGAGTCTACAACCGGTAGGGCCCAGCATTTT.

Here the CDR3 reads CASSFFQRKDRAADGYTF. CDR3 in DNA: TGTGCCAGCAGCTTTTTCCAAAGGAAGGACAGGGCGGCGGATGGCTACACCTTC. The rearrangement links TRBV7-9 to TRBJ1-2, with 8 bases lining up with TRBD1. Germline CDR1 reads SEHNR; CDR2 reads FQNEAQ (reference sequence). V was clipped by 3 bases and J by 6 bases; unmatched bases: 18. The CDR3 extends over 18 amino acids.